Detailed here is one T cell receptor (beta chain). Its antigen is unidentified. TCRdb analysed the reads with MiXCR anew, one entry per CDR3 protein. Of about 740,000 distinct CDR3 sequences detected, 35% appear once; the ten largest clones hold roughly 2.8%. The sample is drawn from a study of T cell repertoires in cytomegalovirus infection. At the level of the study: Indications of both CMV infection and matching HLA type were provided by public TCR beta signatures.

Regarding the study as a whole: Based on cumulative public TCR beta family frequency, carriers of CMV plus the relevant HLA were identified. The ex vivo response was dominated by HLA-C-restricted CMV-specific TCR beta clonotypes.

The junction had 10 bases not matched to a gene; V was cut back by 0 bases and J by 1 base. Germline lookup yields CDR1 MGHRA and CDR2 YSYEKL. The CDR3 extends over 18 amino acids. Sequenced material: PBMCs. This TCR came from a human donor in good health (CMV status not recorded). Some clones in this sample may be carry-over from other donors' samples. The chain recombines TRBV4-1 with TRBJ2-7; 9 nucleotides line up with TRBD1. The CDR3 coding sequence is TGCGCCAGCAGCCAAGAGGGACAGGGCCGGGGTCGATCCTACGAGCAGTACTTC. Its protein product is CASSQEGQGRGRSYEQYF.